This paragraph reports one T cell receptor (beta chain). In its sample, this clone was seen once. Its specific antigen is unknown. Base qualities are not at hand, and no much larger clone is one base apart. These data belong to a study of CD8+ T cells in alopecia areata (dated by TCRdb to between 2018 and 2020). Regarding the research as a whole: Treated patients were enrolled in an open-label pilot trial of oral tofacitinib at 5 to 10 mg twice daily for moderate-to-severe alopecia areata. Patients stayed on tofacitinib for 6 to 18 months and then had 6 months of follow-up off drug so that delayed response and recurrence could be assessed. Disease severity in treated patients was measured with the SALT score, which quantifies the percentage of affected scalp surface area. In both human patients and the C3H/HeJ mouse model, the study applied high-throughput TCRbeta sequencing to look at T cell clonal expansion in alopecia areata. In humans, TCRbeta sequencing was performed on scalp tissue and on sorted CD4+ and CD8+ peripheral blood T cells from healthy controls and from patients with patchy or totalis/universalis alopecia areata. Patients on tofacitinib were biopsied at baseline and after 4 and 24 weeks of treatment, and several of the patients also had a later scalp biopsy. Clonality in the scalp was compared among normal scalp (n=4), patchy alopecia areata scalp (n=8), and alopecia totalis/universalis scalp (n=8). The RNA source kit depended on sample type: the PAXgene miRNA kit for fixed scalp, the miRNeasy kit for PBMCs, and the RNeasy kit for mouse skin. Amplification of TCRbeta CDR3 regions was done by immunoSEQ multiplex PCR using 35 Vbeta forward primers and 13 Jbeta reverse primers.

In light of the paper, this sample's time point label describes: about 4 weeks on oral tofacitinib. Interpreted using the paper, the treatment or condition label stands for: oral pan-JAK inhibitor, 5-10 mg twice daily. Lesional scalp punch biopsies and peripheral blood were obtained from alopecia areata patients. After PBMCs were isolated by density centrifugation and stained for CD3, CD4 and CD8, a FACSAria was used to sort CD4+ and CD8+ T cells. The method was the immunoSEQ multiplex PCR assay. RNA was extracted from all samples and reverse transcribed into cDNA, which served as template for TCR sequencing. First-strand cDNA was synthesized with SuperScript III using a 2:1 mix of oligo-dT and random hexamers. Amplification bias was assessed with a synthetic immune receptor repertoire, and residual bias was removed computationally. From the authors' description of their analysis: Raw reads were preprocessed to remove errors, and CDR3 was defined by IMGT conventions from the conserved cysteine to phenylalanine. To get clonality, Shannon entropy was normalized by log2 of the number of productive unique TCRs and the result was subtracted from 1. Whether scalp clones were CD4 or CD8 was inferred by matching scalp TCRbeta sequences against CD4 and CD8 repertoires sorted from blood. In its TCRdb copy, this immuneACCESS table keeps in-frame sequences only and misses some clones. Where compared with another copy, unresolved V genes explain less than half of these, and the others have no known cause. V and J calls and clone size are as listed in that table; D and trimming were resolved from the DNA. The table for this sample lists more than 140,000 clones; 86% of them were counted only once. Roughly 13% of the sample lies in the top ten.

Reading from cysteine to phenylalanine, the CDR3 counts 15 amino acids. The retained sequence is limited to the CDR3, 45 bases, with the frame set at the first base. Relative to germline, V is missing 2 bases and J is missing 6 bases, with 7 bases of the junction outside any gene match. The germline V gene sets CDR1 to SNHLY and CDR2 to FYNNEI. The paper's findings and limits, for the study overall: Many expanded lesional clones were found to persist in scalp and blood during tofacitinib treatment, and relapse after treatment cessation may be partly explained by this persistence. TCR sequences shared between patients were less clear than in mice, possibly partly because of HLA diversity in the patient population. Tofacitinib significantly decreased scalp clonality and the number of expanded CD8+ clones among the top 100 scalp clones. Compared with normal scalp, lesional scalp, particularly in alopecia totalis/universalis, had higher clonality and more expanded CD8+ clones, which suggests antigenic drive. Scalp TCR repertoire analysis is complicated because resident alphabeta T cells in normal human skin are also sequenced, whereas mouse skin is dominated by gammadelta T cells. The treated cohort was small, with a single nonresponder, so links between baseline CD8+ expansion and response need larger studies.

The origin of this receptor is a human donor with alopecia areata. Material: CD8+ T cells sorted from blood, obtained at week 4, from a patient treated with tofacitinib. Here the chain combines TRBV2 and TRBJ2-7, with TRBD2 matching 10 junction bases. Read as DNA, the sequence is TGTGCCAGCAGTGAACGTCCTAGCGGGGGTATCGAGCAGTACTTC. It codes for CASSERPSGGIEQYF. The full variable domain, with segments outside the CDR3 supplied by the reference TRBV2 and TRBJ2-7 proteins, appears as EPEVTQTPSHQVTQMGQEVILRCVPISNHLYFYWYRQILGQKVEFLVSFYNNEISEKSEIFDDQFSVERPDGSNFTLKIRSTKLEDSAMYFCASSERPSGGIEQYFGPGTRLTVT.